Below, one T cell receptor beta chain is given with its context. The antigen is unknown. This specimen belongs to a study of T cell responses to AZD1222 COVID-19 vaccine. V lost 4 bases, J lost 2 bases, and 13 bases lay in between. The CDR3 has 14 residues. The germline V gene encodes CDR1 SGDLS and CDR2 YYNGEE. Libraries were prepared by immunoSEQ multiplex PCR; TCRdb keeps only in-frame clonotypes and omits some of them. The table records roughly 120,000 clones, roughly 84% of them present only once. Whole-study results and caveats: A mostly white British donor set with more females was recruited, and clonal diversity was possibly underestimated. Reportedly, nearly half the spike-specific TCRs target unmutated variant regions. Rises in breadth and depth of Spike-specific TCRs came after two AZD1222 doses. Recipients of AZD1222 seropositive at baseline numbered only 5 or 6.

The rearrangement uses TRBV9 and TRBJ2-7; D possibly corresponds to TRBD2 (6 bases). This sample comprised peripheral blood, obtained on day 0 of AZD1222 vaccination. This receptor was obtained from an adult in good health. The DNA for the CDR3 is TGTGCCAGCAGCCTAGCCCCGGGGGCCTACGAGCAGTACTTC. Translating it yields CASSLAPGAYEQYF.